This T cell receptor (beta chain) was identified during a study of cytomegalovirus exposure and HLA in healthy donors. About the study: Earlier, 150 million to 200 million T cells were analyzed, and 90 million to 120 million unique TCR beta sequences were found among them.

The length of the CDR3 is 14 residues. V lost 1 base to trimming and J lost 8 bases, with 14 bases between them. Germline values: CDR1 LNHNV, CDR2 YYDKDF (reference sequence). This clone was counted a few times. The PCR used 60 Vbeta and 13 Jbeta primers. Generated by immunoSEQ multiplex PCR, the TCRdb table keeps only in-frame clones and is missing some. Among approximately 120,000 clones listed, about four fifths were seen once. This clonotype originated in a woman aged 60-75 years in good health and CMV-seropositive. What was sequenced was PBMCs. This chain connects TRBV15 to TRBJ2-5, with D maybe TRBD2 (5 bases). The CDR3 DNA reads as TGTGCCACCAGCAGAGGGCGGGCTCGGGCCACCCAGTACTTC. Protein: CATSRGRARATQYF.